Listed here are 7 T cell receptor beta chains from one sample, sequenced in a study of CD8+ T cells in alopecia areata. Investigators isolated RNA and reverse transcribed it into cDNA to act as the sequencing template. The repertoire was sequenced with immunoSEQ multiplex PCR; TCRdb's copy has only in-frame clones and lacks some. The sample lists about 180,000 clones, approximately 65% occurring once. The material sequenced was CD8+ T cells sorted from blood, taken at week 0. All receptors derive from a human donor with alopecia areata.

This chain links TRBV13 with TRBJ1-2; 9 nucleotides agree with TRBD1. This CDR3 spans 15 amino acids. The ends lost 8 bases at V and 4 bases at J; junction bases unmatched: 11. Germline assignment: CDR1 PRHDT and CDR2 FYEKMQ (reference sequence). CDR3 in amino acids: CASHRGRPPVYGYTF. The CDR3 nucleotides are TGTGCCAGCCACAGGGGGCGCCCACCCGTCTATGGCTACACCTTC. The whole variable domain, filled in from reference TRBV13 and TRBJ1-2, reads AAGVIQSPRHLIKEKRETATLKCYPIPRHDTVYWYQQGPGQDPQFLISFYEKMQSDKGSIPDRFSAQQFSDYHSELNMSSLELGDSALYFCASHRGRPPVYGYTFGSGTRLTVV.

The chain joins TRBV7-9 to TRBJ2-5; D is perhaps TRBD1 (6 bases). The germline gives CDR1 SEHNR, CDR2 FQNEAQ (reference sequence). V shed 2 bases and J shed 4 bases, with 17 bases lying between them. CDR3 size: 16 residues. The CDR3 spells CASSLPSRRGLETQYF. The CDR3 nucleotides read TGTGCCAGCAGCTTACCTTCGCGCAGGGGTCTAGAGACCCAGTACTTC.

This clone was detected a few times. The genes are TRBV9 and TRBJ1-2, with D maybe TRBD1 (5 bases). Germline CDR1 reads SGDLS; CDR2 reads YYNGEE. Trimming took off 2 bases at V and 7 bases at J, with 12 bases between the two ends. The length of the CDR3 is 13 residues. CDR3 region: CASSVPRGGGYTF. As DNA, the CDR3 is TGTGCCAGCAGCGTTCCGCGGGGCGGTGGCTACACCTTC.

The chain links TRBV7-6 to TRBJ1-1, with D possibly being TRBD1 (5 bases). Trimming cost V 2 bases and J 4 bases, with 17 bases left between them. Germline V lookup: CDR1 SGHVS, CDR2 FNYEAQ. The CDR3 runs to 16 residues. CDR3 residues: CASSLRTGEGATEAFF. The CDR3, as DNA: TGTGCCAGCAGCTTACGTACTGGGGAAGGGGCCACTGAAGCTTTCTTT.

The rearrangement links TRBV6-5 to TRBJ2-5; the match to TRBD2 covers 7 bases. Germline CDR1 MNHEY, CDR2 SVGAGI. V shed 4 bases and J 1 base; nucleotides not matched to a gene: 9. The CDR3 covers 16 residues. This CDR3 reads CASSSGWGGAQETQYF. In nucleotides, the CDR3 is TGTGCCAGCAGTTCCGGCTGGGGGGGAGCCCAAGAGACCCAGTACTTC.

This sequence joins TRBV30 and TRBJ2-7; 8 positions match TRBD1. CDR1 is GTSNPN and CDR2 is SVGIG in the germline V gene (reference sequence). This CDR3 contains 11 residues. V shed 2 bases, J shed 6 bases, and the junction held 0 bases outside the gene matches. CDR3 coding DNA: TGTGCCTGGAGTACAGGGGGCGAGCAGTACTTC. Residues: CAWSTGGEQYF.

The genes are TRBV7-9 and TRBJ2-1; D may be TRBD2 (5 bases). V was trimmed by 4 bases and J by 5 bases, leaving 12 bases between them. The CDR3 consists of 14 residues. The V gene's germline CDR1 is SEHNR and CDR2 FQNEAQ (reference sequence). The CDR3 spells CASSSPGGNNEQFF. The CDR3 nucleotides are TGTGCCAGCAGCTCCCCAGGAGGCAACAATGAGCAGTTCTTC.